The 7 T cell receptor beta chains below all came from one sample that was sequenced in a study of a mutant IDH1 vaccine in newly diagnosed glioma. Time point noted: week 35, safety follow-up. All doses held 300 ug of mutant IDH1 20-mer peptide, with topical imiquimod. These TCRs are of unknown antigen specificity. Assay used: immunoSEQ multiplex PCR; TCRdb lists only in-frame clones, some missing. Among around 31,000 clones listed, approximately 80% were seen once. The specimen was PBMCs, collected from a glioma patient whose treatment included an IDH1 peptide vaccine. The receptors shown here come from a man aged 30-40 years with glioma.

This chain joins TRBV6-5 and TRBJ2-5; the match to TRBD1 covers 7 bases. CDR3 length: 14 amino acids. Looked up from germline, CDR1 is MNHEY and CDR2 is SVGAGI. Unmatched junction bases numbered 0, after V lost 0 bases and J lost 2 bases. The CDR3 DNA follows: TGTGCCAGCAGTTACTCGACAGGGCAAGAGACCCAGTACTTC. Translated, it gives CASSYSTGQETQYF.

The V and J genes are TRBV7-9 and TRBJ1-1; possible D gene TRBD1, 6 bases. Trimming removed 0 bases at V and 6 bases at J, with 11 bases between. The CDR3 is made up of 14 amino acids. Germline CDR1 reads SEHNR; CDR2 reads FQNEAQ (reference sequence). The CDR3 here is CASSLAEGGPEAFF. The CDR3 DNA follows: TGTGCCAGCAGCTTAGCGGAGGGGGGCCCTGAAGCTTTCTTT.

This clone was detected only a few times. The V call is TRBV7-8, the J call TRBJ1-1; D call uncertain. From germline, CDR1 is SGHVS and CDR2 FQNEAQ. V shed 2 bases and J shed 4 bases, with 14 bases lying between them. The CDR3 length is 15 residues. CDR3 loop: CASSLQTSGSTEAFF. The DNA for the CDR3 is TGTGCCAGCAGCTTACAAACCTCGGGGAGCACTGAAGCTTTCTTT.

The CDR3 DNA follows: TGCGCCAGCAGCCGACAGGGAGAGACCCAGTACTTC. Its translation is CASSRQGETQYF. The chain uses TRBV5-1 and TRBJ2-5, with 7 bases that match TRBD1. V lost 4 bases, J lost 4 bases, and 1 base stayed unmatched. Germline lookup yields CDR1 SGHRS and CDR2 YFSETQ. The CDR3 spans 12 residues.

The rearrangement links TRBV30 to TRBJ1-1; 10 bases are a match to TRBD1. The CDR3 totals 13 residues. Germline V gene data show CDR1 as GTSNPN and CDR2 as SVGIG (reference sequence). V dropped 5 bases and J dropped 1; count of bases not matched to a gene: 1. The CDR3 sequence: CAWGTGANTEAFF. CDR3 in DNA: TGTGCCTGGGGGACAGGGGCGAACACTGAAGCTTTCTTT.

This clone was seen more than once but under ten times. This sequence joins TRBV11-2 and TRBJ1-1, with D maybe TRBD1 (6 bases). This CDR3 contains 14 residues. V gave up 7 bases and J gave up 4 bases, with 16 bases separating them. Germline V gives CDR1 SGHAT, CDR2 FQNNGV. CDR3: CASTRGAEGTEAFF. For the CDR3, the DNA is TGTGCCAGCACCAGGGGAGCGGAGGGCACTGAAGCTTTCTTT.

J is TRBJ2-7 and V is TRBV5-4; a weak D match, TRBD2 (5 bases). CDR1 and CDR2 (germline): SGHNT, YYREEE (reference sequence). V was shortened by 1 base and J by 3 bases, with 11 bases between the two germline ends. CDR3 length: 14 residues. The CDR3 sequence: CASSLTGSGYEQYF. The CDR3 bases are TGTGCCAGCAGCTTGACGGGGTCCGGCTACGAGCAGTACTTC.